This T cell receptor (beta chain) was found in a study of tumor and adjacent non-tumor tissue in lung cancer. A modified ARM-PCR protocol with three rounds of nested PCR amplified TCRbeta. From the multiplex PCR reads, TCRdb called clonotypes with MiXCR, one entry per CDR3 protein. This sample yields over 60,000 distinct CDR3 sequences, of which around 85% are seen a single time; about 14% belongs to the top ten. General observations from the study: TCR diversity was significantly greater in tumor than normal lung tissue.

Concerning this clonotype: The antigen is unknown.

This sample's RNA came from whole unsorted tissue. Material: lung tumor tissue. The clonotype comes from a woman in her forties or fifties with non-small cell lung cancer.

Written as DNA, the CDR3 is TGCAGCGTCCGACAGGGTCTTGACACCGGGGAGCTGTTTTTT. It specifies CSVRQGLDTGELFF. The chain uses TRBV29-1 and TRBJ2-2; 7 bases are a match to TRBD1. This CDR3 comprises 14 residues. J lost 3 bases, V lost 6 bases, and 7 bases had no gene match. Looked up from germline, CDR1 is SQVTM and CDR2 is ANQGSEA.